A single sample is the source of the 25 T cell receptor beta chains below, sequenced in a study of early T cells in non-severe SARS-CoV-2 infection (TCRdb year 2021). Library preparation used 5' RACE. For sequencing, a NextSeq 500 was employed. TCRdb itself trimmed the public reads at Q25 with fastp, ran MiXCR and retained productive beta chains. All rows with the same CDR3 protein become a single entry with the most common DNA and genes. The sample includes 66,000 or so distinct CDR3 sequences, with less than 15% observed a single time. Roughly 8.3% of the sample lies in the top ten. What was sequenced was whole blood. The receptors stem from an adult who was a healthcare worker with PCR-confirmed SARS-CoV-2 infection or an uninfected control (not recorded which).

The V and J genes are TRBV5-1 and TRBJ2-3, with 9 nucleotides matching TRBD2. This CDR3 has 15 residues. The V segment lost 9 bases and the J segment 1 base; nucleotides outside the gene matches: 9. Germline V gives CDR1 SGHRS, CDR2 YFSETQ. The CDR3 is CATSSGRLRTDTQYF. As DNA, the CDR3 is TGCGCCACCTCCAGCGGGAGGTTACGCACAGATACGCAGTATTTT.

Note on this clonotype: A much larger clone sits a single nucleotide away, making a read error possible. CDR3 region: CASSVGGSNTVYF. In DNA, the CDR3 is TGTGCCAGCAGCGTAGGAGGTTCCAACACCGTATATTTT. The gene calls are TRBV9 and TRBJ1-3; D not resolved. CDR1 is SGDLS, CDR2 YYNGEE, per germline. The CDR3 is 13 amino acids.

This clonotype has just a few counts. The chain employs TRBV28 and TRBJ1-3; D is possibly TRBD1 (5 bases). Trimming shortened V by 11 bases and J by 2 bases, and 7 bases separated the two germline ends. From germline, CDR1 is MDHEN and CDR2 SYDVKM. This CDR3 spans 11 amino acids. The CDR3 DNA follows: TGTGCCGAGGGGACTGGAAACACCATATATTTT. Encoded protein: CAEGTGNTIYF.

This clonotype showed up many times. The chain couples TRBV4-1 to TRBJ2-3; tentatively, D is TRBD2 (6 bases). Germline V gene sequence: CDR1 MGHRA, CDR2 YSYEKL. Deletions cut 3 bases from V and 2 bases from J, with 12 bases between. The CDR3 has 15 residues. CDR3 in amino acids: CASSQGLLNTDTQYF. CDR3 sequence (DNA): TGCGCCAGCAGCCAGGGACTGCTCAACACAGATACGCAGTATTTT.

V usage is TRBV11-1 and J usage is TRBJ2-1, with 7 bases aligning to TRBD2. Germline V CDR1 and CDR2: SGHAT, FQDESV (reference sequence). V lost 5 bases to trimming and J lost 9 bases; unmatched junction nucleotides: 7. The CDR3 covers 13 residues. The CDR3 DNA follows: TGTGCCAGCAGCATATCCGGGGGGAGTGAGCAGTTCTTC. This gives the protein CASSISGGSEQFF.

The gene calls are TRBV7-2 and TRBJ1-5; D is unclear. Trimming took off 2 bases at V and 7 bases at J, with 9 bases between the two ends. The length of the CDR3 is 13 residues. CDR1 is SGHTA, CDR2 FQGNSA, per germline. CDR3 bases: TGTGCCAGCAGCTTACGAGATTACCAGCCCCAGCATTTT. Its translation: CASSLRDYQPQHF.

The CDR3 spells CASSPDRGGSTEAFF. DNA for the CDR3: TGTGCCAGCAGTCCGGACAGGGGAGGGAGTACTGAAGCTTTCTTT. The chain combines TRBV12-3 or TRBV12-4 with TRBJ1-1, with 9 positions matching TRBD1. J gave up 5 bases and V 5 bases, and 9 bases lay outside the gene matches. The CDR3 is made up of 15 amino acids.

This clonotype was recorded at least ten times. The CDR3 sequence: CASSFGAYTEAFF. The CDR3 nucleotides read TGCGCCAGCAGCTTTGGGGCTTACACTGAAGCTTTCTTT. The rearrangement links TRBV5-1 to TRBJ1-1; a weak D match, TRBD1 (5 bases). Germline assignment: CDR1 SGHRS and CDR2 YFSETQ. V was shortened by 2 bases and J by 3 bases, with 8 bases between the two germline ends. This CDR3 region has 13 residues.

This clonotype was counted only a few times. The chain couples TRBV4-3 to TRBJ1-1, with unresolved D. CDR1 is LGHNA, CDR2 YSLEER, per germline. V shed 3 bases and J shed 6 bases, with 14 bases lying between them. The CDR3 runs to 14 residues. The CDR3 DNA is TGCGCCAGCAGCCAGGGAGGGCAGTTCGCTGAAGCTTTCTTT. Translation gives CASSQGGQFAEAFF.

V usage is TRBV6-5 and J usage is TRBJ2-1; TRBD2 matches 12 bases. V shed 5 bases and J 5 bases; nucleotides not matched to a gene: 7. The length of the CDR3 is 16 residues. Germline V gene lookup returns CDR1 MNHEY and CDR2 SVGAGI. The CDR3: CASSPRLAGEHNEQFF. DNA for the CDR3: TGTGCCAGCAGTCCCCGACTAGCGGGAGAGCACAATGAGCAGTTCTTC.

J is TRBJ2-1 and V is TRBV7-2; weak D call: TRBD2 (6 bases). CDR3 length: 15 amino acids. Between the trimmed V and J ends, which lost 2 bases and 7 bases, there was a span of 15 bases. Germline CDR1 and CDR2: SGHTA and FQGNSA. In DNA, the CDR3 is TGTGCCAGCAGCTTACCAACGGGAGTTCGAAATGAGCAGTTCTTC. Its translation: CASSLPTGVRNEQFF. Together with reference TRBV7-2 and TRBJ2-1, the CDR3 gives the full variable domain: GAGVSQSPSNKVTEKGKDVELRCDPISGHTALYWYRQSLGQGLEFLIYFQGNSAPDKSGLPSDRFSAERTGGSVSTLTIQRTQQEDSAVYLCASSLPTGVRNEQFFGPGTRLTVL.

This clonotype was detected many times. The rearrangement uses TRBV7-3 and TRBJ2-3; either TRBD1 or TRBD2 may fit D (5 bases each). The V and J ends lost 5 bases and 4 bases respectively, with 10 bases between them. The CDR3 consists of 13 residues. In germline, CDR1 is SGHTA, CDR2 FQGTGA. Here the CDR3 reads CASSLLGADTQYF. In DNA form, the CDR3 reads TGTGCCAGCAGCCTACTGGGGGCAGATACGCAGTATTTT.

This clonotype appeared many times. CDR3 sequence: CASSSGFGTDYGYTF. CDR3 nucleotide sequence: TGTGCCAGCAGTTCAGGCTTCGGGACAGATTATGGCTACACCTTC. This sequence joins TRBV28 and TRBJ1-2; 7 nucleotides line up with TRBD1. This CDR3 is built from 15 residues. The germline CDR1 and CDR2 sequences are MDHEN and SYDVKM. With V trimmed by 4 bases and J by 5 bases, 10 bases remained unmatched.

The chain couples TRBV11-1 to TRBJ2-5; either TRBD1 or TRBD2 may fit D (5 bases each). Germline V gene sequence: CDR1 SGHAT, CDR2 FQDESV (reference sequence). V was pared by 5 bases and J by 5 bases, with 15 bases between. This CDR3 is 14 amino acids long. CDR3 region: CASSPMGREETQYF. The CDR3 DNA is TGTGCCAGCAGCCCTATGGGCAGGGAGGAGACCCAGTACTTC.

This chain connects TRBV3-1 to TRBJ2-1, with TRBD2 matching over 15 bases. The germline CDR1 and CDR2 sequences are LGHDT and YNNKEL (reference sequence). The CDR3 sequence is 16 residues long. Trimming at V came to 4 bases and at J to 6 bases, leaving 4 bases not matched to a gene. CDR3 residues: CASSRTGLAGGNEQFF. The CDR3 nucleotides read TGTGCCAGCAGCCGCACGGGACTAGCGGGAGGCAATGAGCAGTTCTTC.

This rearrangement joins TRBV7-2 to TRBJ2-5; TRBD2 is a possible D gene (5 bases). Germline-derived CDR1 and CDR2 are SGHTA and FQGNSA. V lost 5 bases and J 7 bases, leaving 17 bases between the germline ends. This CDR3 is 14 amino acids long. CDR3 protein: CASSAAVGRGTQYF. The CDR3 nucleotides are TGTGCCAGCAGCGCCGCGGTAGGCCGGGGGACCCAGTACTTC.

This clonotype was detected ten times or more. V is TRBV6-5 and J is TRBJ1-2; tentative D call: TRBD1 (6 bases). Trimming stripped 6 bases from V and 4 bases from J, with 12 bases between. This CDR3 is 13 amino acids long. Germline V gene data show CDR1 as MNHEY and CDR2 as SVGAGI. The CDR3 sequence is CASRRQAAYGYTF. Written as DNA, the CDR3 is TGTGCCAGCAGGAGACAGGCGGCCTATGGCTACACCTTC.

V and J are TRBV27 and TRBJ2-1; 7 bases are a match to TRBD2. The CDR3 runs to 16 residues. Germline V gene sequence: CDR1 MNHEY, CDR2 SMNVEV (reference sequence). V lost 2 bases to trimming and J lost 9 bases; unmatched junction nucleotides: 13. The CDR3: CASSLGWSREAAEQFF. The CDR3, as DNA: TGTGCCAGCAGTTTAGGGTGGTCTCGGGAGGCTGCTGAGCAGTTCTTC.

This clonotype was picked up many times. J is TRBJ2-3 and V is TRBV29-1; 8 bases are shared with TRBD1. This CDR3 is built from 11 residues. The germline CDR1 and CDR2 sequences are SQVTM and ANQGSEA. Trimming at V came to 6 bases and at J to 9 bases, leaving 5 bases not matched to a gene. CDR3 region: CSVGQGKTQYF. The DNA for the CDR3 is TGCAGCGTAGGACAGGGAAAGACGCAGTATTTT.

This clonotype was detected ten times or more. The CDR3 loop is CSVSSDMGTGELFF. CDR3 in DNA: TGCAGCGTTTCTAGCGACATGGGCACCGGGGAGCTGTTTTTT. The chain combines TRBV29-1 with TRBJ2-2; tentatively, D is TRBD2 (6 bases). This CDR3 contains 14 residues. From germline, CDR1 is SQVTM and CDR2 ANQGSEA. The germline V and J ends were trimmed by 5 bases and 4 bases, with 14 bases remaining between them.

This clonotype was counted many times. This chain joins TRBV10-2 and TRBJ1-1; D remains unclear. The germline V and J ends were trimmed by 6 bases and 1 base, with 6 bases remaining between them. CDR1 is WSHSY and CDR2 is SAAADI in the germline V gene. This CDR3 is built from 12 residues. The CDR3 reads CASSPTNTEAFF. CDR3 DNA: TGCGCCAGCAGCCCCACGAACACTGAAGCTTTCTTT.

The V and J genes are TRBV20-1 and TRBJ2-1; 7 bases match TRBD1. V lost 7 bases, J lost 4 bases, and 10 bases stayed unmatched. Per germline, CDR1 DFQATT and CDR2 SNEGSKA (reference sequence). This CDR3 comprises 14 residues. The CDR3 DNA sequence: TGCAGTGTTTCATCCGGACAGGAGTACAATGAGCAGTTCTTC. Protein product: CSVSSGQEYNEQFF.

This clonotype was observed many times. This chain links TRBV7-9 with TRBJ2-3, with D hard to call. The V end lost 5 bases, the J end lost 2 bases, and 17 bases lay between the germline ends. The CDR3 is 16 amino acids. Germline values: CDR1 SEHNR, CDR2 FQNEAQ (reference sequence). In DNA, the CDR3 is TGTGCCAGCAGCGAGAGCCAGGAGTTGATCACAGATACGCAGTATTTT. This codes for CASSESQELITDTQYF.

The chain joins TRBV6-5 to TRBJ2-7; 8 positions agree with TRBD1. The trim removed 5 bases at V and 5 bases at J, leaving 5 bases unmatched. The CDR3 sequence is 13 residues long. Germline V gene data show CDR1 as MNHEY and CDR2 as SVGAGI. Here the CDR3 DNA reads TGTGCCAGCAGTCGGACAGGGTCCCACGAGCAGTACTTC. It codes for CASSRTGSHEQYF.

The chain recombines TRBV5-8 with TRBJ2-2; no reliable D call. Looked up from germline, CDR1 is SGHTS and CDR2 is YDEGEE. The length of the CDR3 is 13 residues. Trimming left V 4 bases short and J 6 bases short, with 10 bases between. The CDR3 coding sequence is TGTGCCAGCAGCCCTACCAGAGCCGGGGAGCTGTTTTTT. This encodes CASSPTRAGELFF.